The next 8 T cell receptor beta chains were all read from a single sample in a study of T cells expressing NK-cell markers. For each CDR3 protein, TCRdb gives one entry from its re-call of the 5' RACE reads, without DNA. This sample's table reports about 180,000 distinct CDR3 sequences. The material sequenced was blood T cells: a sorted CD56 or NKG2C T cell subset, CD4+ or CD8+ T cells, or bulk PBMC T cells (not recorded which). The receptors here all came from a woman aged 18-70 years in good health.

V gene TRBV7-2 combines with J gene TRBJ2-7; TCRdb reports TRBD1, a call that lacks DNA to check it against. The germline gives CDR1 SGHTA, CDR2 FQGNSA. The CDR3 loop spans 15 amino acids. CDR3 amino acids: CASSISRDLTYEQYF.

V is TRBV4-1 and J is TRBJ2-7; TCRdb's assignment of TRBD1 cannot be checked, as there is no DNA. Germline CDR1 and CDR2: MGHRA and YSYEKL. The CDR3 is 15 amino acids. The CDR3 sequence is CASSHVDGGGYEQYF.

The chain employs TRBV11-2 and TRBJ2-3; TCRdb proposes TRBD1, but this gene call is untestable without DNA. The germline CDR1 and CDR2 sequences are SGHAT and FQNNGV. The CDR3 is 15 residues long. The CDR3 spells CASSLGGAVADTQYF.

The chain's CDR3 is CASSAGGGGLTDTQYF. The V and J genes are TRBV5-4 and TRBJ2-3; as DNA is missing, the TRBD1 call by TCRdb cannot be tested. Looked up from germline, CDR1 is SGHNT and CDR2 is YYREEE (reference sequence). The CDR3 runs to 16 residues.

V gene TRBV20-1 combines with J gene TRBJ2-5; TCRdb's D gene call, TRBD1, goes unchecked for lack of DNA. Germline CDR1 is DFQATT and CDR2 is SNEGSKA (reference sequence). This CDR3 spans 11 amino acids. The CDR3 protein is CSAGPRETQYF.

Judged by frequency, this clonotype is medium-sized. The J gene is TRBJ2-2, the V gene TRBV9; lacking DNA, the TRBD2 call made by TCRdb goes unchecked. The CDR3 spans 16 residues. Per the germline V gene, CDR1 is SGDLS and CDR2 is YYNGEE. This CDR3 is CASSAHSSQNTGELFF.

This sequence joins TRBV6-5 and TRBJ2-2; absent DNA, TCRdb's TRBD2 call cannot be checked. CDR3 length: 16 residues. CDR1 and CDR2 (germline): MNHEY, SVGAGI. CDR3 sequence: CASSSRLAGGPGELFF.

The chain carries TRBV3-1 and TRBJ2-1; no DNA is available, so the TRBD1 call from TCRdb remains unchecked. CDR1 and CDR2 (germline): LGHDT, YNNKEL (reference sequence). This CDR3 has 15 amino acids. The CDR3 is CASSPAGARYNEQFF.